This T cell receptor (beta chain) came from a study of OX40 agonist ivuxolimab in advanced cancers. With regard to the full study: Ivuxolimab, which targeted the costimulatory receptor OX40 (CD134), was an agonistic, fully human IgG2 monoclonal antibody. Intravenous ivuxolimab was administered to patients every 2 weeks at six dose levels: 0.01, 0.1, 0.3, 1.5, 3 and 10 mg/kg. Among the roughly 52 dose-escalation patients, some 19 had hepatocellular carcinoma, about 15 melanoma, 9 renal cell carcinoma and 9 head and neck cancer. The dose-escalation cohort was 82.7% male with a mean age of roughly 62 years, ranging from 23 to 79. Patients were allowed to have had prior anti-PD-1, anti-PD-L1 or anti-CTLA-4 therapy, and around 40% of the dose-escalation patients had previously received checkpoint inhibitors. Partial responses were achieved by three dose-escalation patients, of whom one had hepatocellular carcinoma and two had cutaneous melanoma. The purpose of peripheral TCRbeta sequencing was to test whether ivuxolimab changed TCR sequence diversity and led to clonal T-cell expansion. The paper describes the monotherapy dose-escalation part (N of about 52 patients) of the phase I trial of ivuxolimab. What the authors observed across the whole study: After ivuxolimab, expanded clones were on average more numerous among CD8+ T cells than among CD4+ T cells. In the 0.1-3.0 mg/kg groups, partial responders were among the patients with the lowest normalized peripheral clonal expansion, particularly in CD8+ T cells. At doses of 0.1 to 3.0 mg/kg, clonal expansion of both CD4+ and CD8+ blood T cells was observed from baseline to week 6. The antigen specificity of the peripheral T cells that underwent clonal expansion was not determined. Low levels of normalized T-cell clonal expansion were also shown by some nonresponding patients.

This clone has only one observation. Its antigen remains undetermined. Base qualities are not provided; no much larger clone lies one nucleotide away. Genomic DNA was isolated from the sorted cells so that the TCRbeta CDR3 region could be sequenced. TCRbeta CDR3 regions were sequenced using the immunoSEQ Assay. This is the immuneACCESS table as TCRdb keeps it, with only in-frame sequences that have V and J called. A part of the clones is gone; compared with another copy, unresolved V genes explain less than half, and the rest is unexplained. In this sample the table shows 57,000 or so clones, approximately 91% of which occur a single time. Over 15% of the sample is in the top ten clones. The trial excluded patients who had a history of autoimmune disease or were on systemic immunosuppression. In every dose cohort, peripheral blood was drawn for TCR sequencing at baseline, cycle 4 day 1, and cycle 7 day 1. Samples came from an open-label, multicenter, first-in-human phase I dose-escalation trial of ivuxolimab. Adults with locally advanced or metastatic head and neck squamous cell, hepatocellular, melanoma or renal cell carcinoma were enrolled in the trial. Before TCR sequencing, CD4+ T cells and CD8+ T cells were sorted from peripheral blood as separate populations.

The germline ends are 18 bases apart after V is trimmed by 4 bases and J by 3 bases. CDR1 and CDR2 are drawn from the germline V gene (reference sequence): MNHEY, SMNVEV. Spanning cysteine to phenylalanine, the CDR3 consists of 16 amino acids. The DNA shown is the 48-base CDR3, in frame from base 1. This TCR was recovered from an adult with an advanced solid tumor such as melanoma, head and neck, liver or kidney cancer. The sequencing here drew on CD4+ or CD8+ T cells sorted from blood, taken in a trial of the OX40 agonist ivuxolimab. This sequence uses TRBV27 and TRBJ1-2; perhaps TRBD1 is the D gene, with 5 bases matching. The CDR3 in this case is CASSSGPGSLHYGYTF. The nucleotide sequence reads TGTGCCAGCAGTTCAGGGCCCGGGTCCCTCCACTATGGCTACACCTTC.